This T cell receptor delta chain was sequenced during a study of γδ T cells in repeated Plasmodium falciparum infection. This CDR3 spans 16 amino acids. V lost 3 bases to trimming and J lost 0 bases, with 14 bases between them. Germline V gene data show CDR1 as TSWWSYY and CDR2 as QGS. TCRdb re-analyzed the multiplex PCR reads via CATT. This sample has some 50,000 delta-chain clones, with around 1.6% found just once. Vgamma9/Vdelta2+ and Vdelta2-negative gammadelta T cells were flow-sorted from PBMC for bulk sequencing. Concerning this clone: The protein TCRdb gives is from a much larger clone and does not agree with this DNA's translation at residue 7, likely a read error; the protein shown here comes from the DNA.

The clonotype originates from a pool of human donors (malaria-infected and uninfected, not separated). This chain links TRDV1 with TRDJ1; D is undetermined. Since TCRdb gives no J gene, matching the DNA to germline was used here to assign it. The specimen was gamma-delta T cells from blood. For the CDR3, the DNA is TGTGCTCTTGGGGACACCCCGGGACGATACACCGATAAACTCATCTTT. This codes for CALGDTPGRYTDKLIF.